Listed here is a single TCR beta chain. Its antigen remains undetermined. A clone one base away is much larger, so this may be a read error. TCR beta CDR3 regions were amplified from RNA transcripts. For the first round of RT-PCR on the TCR CDR3, the HTBI primer set was used together with the Qiagen OneStep RT-PCR kit. Libraries were constructed in a second round of multiplex PCR, after which size selection and purification were performed. Sequencing of the libraries was done on an Illumina HiSeq2000 using paired-end 100 bp reads. As for how the authors treated the data: Raw data were processed with SOAPnuke, discarding reads with adapters, uncalled bases, mean Phred below 15, or no exact constant-primer or identifier match. COPE v1.2.5 was used to merge high-quality paired reads, and clonotypes were defined as unique nucleotide sequences. Clonotypes were aligned to IMGT TRBV, TRBD and TRBJ reference segments using MiTCR v1.1. Only V-J combinations with frequency above 0.0001, covering approximately 99% of repertoires, were analysed. A TCS score was defined as the ratio of F50 (clonal expansion) to E x V (chaos), with BLOSUM62-based TCRdist applied between CDR3 peptides within each V-J. Welch's t-statistics and random forest reduced roughly 540 V-J features to under 15, which were used in a naive Bayes classifier (R e1071). TCRdb reanalyzed the raw reads on its own, using fastp at Q25 for trimming and MiXCR for clone calling, and kept in-frame beta chains. For every CDR3 protein sequence, its rows merge into one entry that carries the most common genes and DNA. The V and J calls here are based on TCRdb, not the publication. Recorded for this sample are 650,000 to 700,000 distinct CDR3 sequences; around 15% of them occurred a single time. The ten top clones hold 15% to 17% of the sample.

The sample is drawn from a study of T cells in Graves' hyperthyroidism and ophthalmopathy (dated by TCRdb to the late 2010s). Concerning the study at large: Peripheral blood was sampled at the time of initial diagnosis, prior to any treatment. TCR V-J signatures able to tell the groups apart were searched for in a discovery cohort of 95 to 100 patients, of whom around 42 had Graves' ophthalmopathy and about 60 had stable Graves' hyperthyroidism. The 100 discovery patients were randomly split 7:3 into training and test sets. After sampling, hyperthyroidism patients received methimazole starting at 30 mg daily, and ophthalmopathy patients received high-dose intravenous methylprednisolone. An independent validation cohort of around 19 hyperthyroidism patients and about 16 patients who later progressed to ophthalmopathy tested prospective prediction of ophthalmopathy. Thyroid tissue and blood T-cell repertoires from several Graves' hyperthyroidism patients were also compared in the study. According to the paper, TCR Vbeta CDR3 sequencing was carried out on 135 peripheral blood samples, which came from some 41 ophthalmopathy, 80 or so hyperthyroidism and roughly 17 progressor patients.

Summary of the overall study and its limitations: Most expanded thyroid clonotypes (frequency above 0.001) were also detected in blood, a finding suggesting that blood repertoires may reflect thyroid immune responses. No statistical method was used to set the sample size in advance, and investigators knew the group allocation. Ophthalmopathy was separated from stable hyperthyroidism by a 13 V-J signature model, with approximately 85% sensitivity and approximately 84% specificity obtained in cross-validation and 80%/75% obtained in testing. In validation, the model predicted progression to ophthalmopathy with approximately 71% sensitivity and roughly 75% specificity, a median of around six months before onset.

Graves' hyperthyroidism was defined as stable when no progression to ophthalmopathy occurred over 18 months of follow-up. Hyperthyroidism patients were aged 18 to 65 years and newly diagnosed, with disease duration of less than 2 months. The study excluded patients with uncontrolled infections, other autoimmune diseases, pregnancy or lactation. Diagnoses were established on the basis of clinical symptoms, serum thyroxine and TRAb, thyroid ultrasound, and orbital computed tomography. PBMCs were isolated from approximately 10 ml of fresh peripheral blood by Ficoll-Paque density gradient centrifugation. Trizol reagent was used to extract total RNA, and RNA quality was then checked on an Agilent 2100 Bioanalyzer. CDR1 and CDR2, looked up from the germline V gene (reference sequence), are MNHEY and SMNVEV. Reading from cysteine to phenylalanine, the CDR3 counts 15 amino acids. Only the CDR3 DNA is retained, 45 bases long and in frame from the first base. V loses 4 bases at its end and J loses 5 bases; junction bases beyond the gene matches: 7.

The specimen sequenced was blood. Rearrangement joined TRBV27 to TRBJ2-3; 9 middle bases align to TRBD1. This TCR came from a man in his forties or fifties with Graves' hyperthyroidism. The CDR3 protein: CASSSGTGFIDTQYF. The base sequence is TGTGCCAGCAGTTCAGGGACAGGGTTCATAGATACGCAGTATTTT.